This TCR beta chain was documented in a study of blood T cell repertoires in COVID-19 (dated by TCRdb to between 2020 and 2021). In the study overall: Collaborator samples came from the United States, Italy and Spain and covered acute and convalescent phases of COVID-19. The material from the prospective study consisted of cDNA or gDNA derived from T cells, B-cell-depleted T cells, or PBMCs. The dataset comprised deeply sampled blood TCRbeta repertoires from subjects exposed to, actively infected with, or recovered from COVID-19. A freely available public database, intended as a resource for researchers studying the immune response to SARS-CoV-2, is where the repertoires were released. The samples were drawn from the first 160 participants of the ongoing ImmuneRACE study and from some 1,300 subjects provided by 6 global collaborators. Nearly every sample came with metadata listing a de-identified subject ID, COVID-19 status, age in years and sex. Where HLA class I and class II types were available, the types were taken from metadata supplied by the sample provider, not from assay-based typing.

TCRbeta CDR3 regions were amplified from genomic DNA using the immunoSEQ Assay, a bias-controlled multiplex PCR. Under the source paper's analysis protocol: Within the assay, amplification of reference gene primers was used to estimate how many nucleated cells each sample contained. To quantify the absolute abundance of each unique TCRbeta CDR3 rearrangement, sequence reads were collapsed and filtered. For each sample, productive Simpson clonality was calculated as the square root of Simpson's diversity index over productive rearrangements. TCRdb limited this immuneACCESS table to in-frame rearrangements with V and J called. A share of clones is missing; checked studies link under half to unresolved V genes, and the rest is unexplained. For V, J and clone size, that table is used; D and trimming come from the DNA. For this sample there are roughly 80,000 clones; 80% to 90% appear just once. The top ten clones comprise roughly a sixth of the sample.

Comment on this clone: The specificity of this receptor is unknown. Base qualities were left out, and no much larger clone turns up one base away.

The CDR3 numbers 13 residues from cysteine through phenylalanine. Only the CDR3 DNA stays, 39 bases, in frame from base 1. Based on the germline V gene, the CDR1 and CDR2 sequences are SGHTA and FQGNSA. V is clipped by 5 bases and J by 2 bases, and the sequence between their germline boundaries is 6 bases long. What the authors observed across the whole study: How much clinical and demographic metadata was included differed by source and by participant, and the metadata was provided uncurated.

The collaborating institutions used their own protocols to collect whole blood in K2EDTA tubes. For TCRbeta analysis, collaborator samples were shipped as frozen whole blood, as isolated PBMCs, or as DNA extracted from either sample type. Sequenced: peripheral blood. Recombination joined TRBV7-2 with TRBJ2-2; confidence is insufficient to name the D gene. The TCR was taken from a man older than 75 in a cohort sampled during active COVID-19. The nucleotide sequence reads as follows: TGTGCCAGCAGCCCCGTCAACACCGGGGAGCTGTTTTTT. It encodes CASSPVNTGELFF.